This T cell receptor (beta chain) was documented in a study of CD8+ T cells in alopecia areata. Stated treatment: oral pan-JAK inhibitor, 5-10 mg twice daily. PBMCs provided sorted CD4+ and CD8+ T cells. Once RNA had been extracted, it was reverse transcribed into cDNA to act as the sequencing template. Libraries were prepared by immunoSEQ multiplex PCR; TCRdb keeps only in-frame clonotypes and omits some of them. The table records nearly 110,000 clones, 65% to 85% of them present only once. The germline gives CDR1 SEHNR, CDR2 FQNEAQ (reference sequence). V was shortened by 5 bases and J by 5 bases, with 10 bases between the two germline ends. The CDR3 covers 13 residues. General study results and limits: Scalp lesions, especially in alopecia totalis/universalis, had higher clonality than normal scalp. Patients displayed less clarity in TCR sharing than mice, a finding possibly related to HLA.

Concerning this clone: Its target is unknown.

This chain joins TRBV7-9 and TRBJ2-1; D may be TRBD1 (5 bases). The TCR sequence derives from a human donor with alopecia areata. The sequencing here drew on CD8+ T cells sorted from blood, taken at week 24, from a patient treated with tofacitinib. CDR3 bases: TGTGCCAGCAGCCTGGGGCCTGACAATGAGCAGTTCTTC. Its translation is CASSLGPDNEQFF.